The entry below gives a single TCR beta chain sequence along with its context. Its cognate antigen is unknown. Using quantitative 5'-RACE with molecular barcodes, the authors made TCR beta libraries. Via MiXCR, TCRdb re-called the 5' RACE reads, giving one row per CDR3 protein. The profile shows 700,000 to 1,000,000 distinct CDR3 sequences, roughly 12% of them singletons. This specimen comes from a study of CD8 T cells in ankylosing spondylitis. Study-level findings and limits: It appeared that ankylosing spondylitis blood was characterized by a TCR beta motif of roughly 8 highly homologous variants. A CD8+ phenotype characterized the disease-linked clones, which were relatively rare in peripheral blood.

The V gene lost 3 bases and the J gene lost 2 bases, with 11 bases spanning the gap. From germline, CDR1 is SGHTA and CDR2 FQGNSA. This CDR3 comprises 14 residues. The sequencing sample was made of blood, either unsorted or a sorted T cell fraction (not recorded which). This clonotype originated in a male donor with ankylosing spondylitis. This chain links TRBV7-2 with TRBJ2-7; weak D call: TRBD2 (6 bases). CDR3 sequence (DNA): TGTGCCAGCAGCTTGACTAGTGCGGCCTACGAGCAGTACTTC. This sequence encodes CASSLTSAAYEQYF.